The clone carrying this T cell receptor (beta chain) was seen at least ten times. Its antigen is unidentified. Isolated PBMCs totaled at least 6.5 million in each sample. This entry belongs to a study of blood T cells in healthy people across ages. Findings and limits, study-wide: Observed TCR beta diversity showed a strong correlation with the percentage of naive T cells as measured by flow cytometry.

V lost 3 bases, J lost 8 bases, and 14 bases lay in between. The CDR3 sequence is 14 residues long. Germline V gene sequence: CDR1 SGHRS, CDR2 YFSETQ. Combining a sample-barcoded 5' primer with a J-beta primer mix, a second PCR ran for roughly 7 to 12 cycles. TCRdb reprocessed the 5' RACE reads via MiXCR and lists one record per CDR3 protein. The sample records 540,000 or so distinct CDR3 sequences, less than 25% being singletons. This same sample was also taken into another study, of T cells of mothers and their children. That paper adds: Slightly higher but non-significant overlap marked related mother-child pairs versus unrelated pairs.

The clonotype originates from a boy between 10 and 17 years old in good health. Input material: blood. The chain couples TRBV5-1 to TRBJ1-4; D not certain. CDR3 sequence (DNA): TGCGCCAGCAGCTCGAACTTAGAGGGAGAAAAACTGTTTTTT. It encodes CASSSNLEGEKLFF.